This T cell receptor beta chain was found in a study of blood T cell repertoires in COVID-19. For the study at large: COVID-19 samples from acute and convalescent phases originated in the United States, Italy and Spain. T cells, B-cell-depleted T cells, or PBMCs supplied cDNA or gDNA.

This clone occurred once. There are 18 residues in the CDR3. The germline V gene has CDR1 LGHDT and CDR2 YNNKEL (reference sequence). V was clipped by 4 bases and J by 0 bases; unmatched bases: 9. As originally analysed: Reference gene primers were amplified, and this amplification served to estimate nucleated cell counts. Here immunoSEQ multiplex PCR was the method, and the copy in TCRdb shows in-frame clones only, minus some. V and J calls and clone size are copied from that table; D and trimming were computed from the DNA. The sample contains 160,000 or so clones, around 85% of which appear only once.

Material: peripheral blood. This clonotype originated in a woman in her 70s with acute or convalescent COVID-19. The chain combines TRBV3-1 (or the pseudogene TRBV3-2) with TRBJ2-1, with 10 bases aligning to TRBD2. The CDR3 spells CASSRLAGDPSSYNEQFF. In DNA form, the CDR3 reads TGTGCCAGCAGCCGTCTAGCGGGGGACCCGAGCTCCTACAATGAGCAGTTCTTC.